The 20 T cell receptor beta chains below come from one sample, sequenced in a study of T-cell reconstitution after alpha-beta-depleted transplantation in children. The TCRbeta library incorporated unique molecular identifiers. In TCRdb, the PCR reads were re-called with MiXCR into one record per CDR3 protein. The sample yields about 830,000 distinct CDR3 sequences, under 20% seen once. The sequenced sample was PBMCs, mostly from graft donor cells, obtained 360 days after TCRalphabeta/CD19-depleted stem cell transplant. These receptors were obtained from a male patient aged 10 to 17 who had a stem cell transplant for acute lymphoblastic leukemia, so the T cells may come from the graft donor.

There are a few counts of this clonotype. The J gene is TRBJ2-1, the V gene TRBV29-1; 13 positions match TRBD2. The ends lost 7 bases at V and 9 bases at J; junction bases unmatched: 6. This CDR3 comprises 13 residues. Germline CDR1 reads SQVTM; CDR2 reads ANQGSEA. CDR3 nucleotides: TGCAGCGGCCGGACTAGCGGGAGCTTTGAGCAGTTCTTC. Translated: CSGRTSGSFEQFF.

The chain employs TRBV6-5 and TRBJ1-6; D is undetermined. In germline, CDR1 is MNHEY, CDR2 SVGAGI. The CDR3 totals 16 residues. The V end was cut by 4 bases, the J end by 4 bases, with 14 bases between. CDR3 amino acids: CASSWSPYRYNSPLHF. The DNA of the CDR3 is TGTGCCAGCAGTTGGTCCCCATACCGGTATAATTCACCCCTCCACTTT.

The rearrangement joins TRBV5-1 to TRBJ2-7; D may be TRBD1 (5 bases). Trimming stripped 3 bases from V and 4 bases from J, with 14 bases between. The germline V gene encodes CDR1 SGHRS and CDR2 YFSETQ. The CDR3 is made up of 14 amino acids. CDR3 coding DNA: TGCGCCAGCAGCTCGGACACGACATGGTACGAGCAGTACTTC. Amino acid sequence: CASSSDTTWYEQYF.

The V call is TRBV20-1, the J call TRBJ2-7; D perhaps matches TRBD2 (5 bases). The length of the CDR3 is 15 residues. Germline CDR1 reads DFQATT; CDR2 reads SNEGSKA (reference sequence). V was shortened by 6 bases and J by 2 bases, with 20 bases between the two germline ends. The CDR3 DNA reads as TGCAGTGCCTCCCGGGAAACCGAACCCCCCTACGAGCAGTACTTC. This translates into CSASRETEPPYEQYF.

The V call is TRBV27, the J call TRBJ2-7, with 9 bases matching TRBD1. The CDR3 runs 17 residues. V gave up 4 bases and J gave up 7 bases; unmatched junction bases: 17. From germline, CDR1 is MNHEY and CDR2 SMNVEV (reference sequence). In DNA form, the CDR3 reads TGTGCCAGCAGTTCCGCCTCCGGGACAGGGTGGGCTGGGGAGCAGTACTTC. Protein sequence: CASSSASGTGWAGEQYF.

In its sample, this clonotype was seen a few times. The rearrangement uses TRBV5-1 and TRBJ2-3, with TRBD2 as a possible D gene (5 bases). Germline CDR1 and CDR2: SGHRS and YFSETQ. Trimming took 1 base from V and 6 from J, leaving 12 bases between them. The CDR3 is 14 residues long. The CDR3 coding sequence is TGCGCCAGCAGCTTGACGAGGGAAGCGGATACGCAGTATTTT. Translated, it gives CASSLTREADTQYF.

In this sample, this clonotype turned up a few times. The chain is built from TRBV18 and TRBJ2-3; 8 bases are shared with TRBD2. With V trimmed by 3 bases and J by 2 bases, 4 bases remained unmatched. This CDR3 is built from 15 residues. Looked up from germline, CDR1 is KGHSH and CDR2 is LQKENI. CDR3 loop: CASSPASGYTDTQYF. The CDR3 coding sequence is TGTGCCAGCTCACCTGCTAGCGGGTACACAGATACGCAGTATTTT.

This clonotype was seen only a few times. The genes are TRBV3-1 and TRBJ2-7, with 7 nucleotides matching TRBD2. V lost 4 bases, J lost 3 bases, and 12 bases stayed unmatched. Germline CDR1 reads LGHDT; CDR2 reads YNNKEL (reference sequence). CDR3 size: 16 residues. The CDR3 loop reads CASSLDGGVGLYEQYF. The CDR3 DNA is TGTGCCAGCAGCCTAGATGGGGGGGTCGGACTCTACGAGCAGTACTTC.

CDR3 residues: CASSRLVVDEQYF. The CDR3 bases are TGTGCCAGCAGTCGCCTAGTGGTGGACGAGCAGTACTTC. The gene calls are TRBV12-3 or TRBV12-4 and TRBJ2-7; D not certain. The CDR3 length is 13 residues. The ends were cut back, 5 bases at V and 5 bases at J, with 13 bases in the middle.

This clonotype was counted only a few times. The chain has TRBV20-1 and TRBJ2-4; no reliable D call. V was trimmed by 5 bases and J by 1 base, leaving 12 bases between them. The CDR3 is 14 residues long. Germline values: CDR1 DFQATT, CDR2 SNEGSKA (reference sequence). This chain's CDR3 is CSAPTLVAKNIQYF. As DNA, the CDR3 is TGCAGTGCTCCAACTTTGGTGGCCAAAAACATTCAGTACTTC.

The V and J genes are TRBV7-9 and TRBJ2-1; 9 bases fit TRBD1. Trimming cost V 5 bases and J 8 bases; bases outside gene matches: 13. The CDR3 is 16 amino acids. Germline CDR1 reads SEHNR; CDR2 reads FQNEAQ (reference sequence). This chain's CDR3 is CASSTPYGTGIHEQFF. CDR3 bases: TGTGCCAGCAGCACCCCCTATGGGACAGGGATCCATGAGCAGTTCTTC.

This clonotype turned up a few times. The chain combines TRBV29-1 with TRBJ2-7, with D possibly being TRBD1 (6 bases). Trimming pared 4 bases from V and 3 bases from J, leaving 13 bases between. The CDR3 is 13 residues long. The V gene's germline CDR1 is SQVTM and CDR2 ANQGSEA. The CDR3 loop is CSVVGQGFYEQYF. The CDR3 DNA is TGCAGCGTTGTCGGGCAGGGGTTCTACGAGCAGTACTTC.

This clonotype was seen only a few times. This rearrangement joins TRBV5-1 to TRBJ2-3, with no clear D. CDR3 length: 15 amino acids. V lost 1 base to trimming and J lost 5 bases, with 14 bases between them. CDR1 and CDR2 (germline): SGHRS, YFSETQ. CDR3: CASSLSGPGIDTQYF. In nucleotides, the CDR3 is TGCGCCAGCAGCTTGTCGGGTCCTGGGATAGATACGCAGTATTTT.

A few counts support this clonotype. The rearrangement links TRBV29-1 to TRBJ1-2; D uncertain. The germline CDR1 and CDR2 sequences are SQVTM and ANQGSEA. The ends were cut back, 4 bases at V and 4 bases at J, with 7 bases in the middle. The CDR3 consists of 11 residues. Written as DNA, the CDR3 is TGCAGCGTTGGGGAAACCTATGGCTACACCTTC. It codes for CSVGETYGYTF.

As DNA, the CDR3 is TGTGCCAGCAGCTCCGACAGTGCTCACAATCAGCCCCAGCATTTT. Translating it yields CASSSDSAHNQPQHF. The chain carries TRBV5-5 and TRBJ1-5, with a weak D call TRBD1 (5 bases). V lost 3 bases, J lost 3 bases, and 13 bases lay in between. Germline CDR1 is SGHKS and CDR2 is YYEKEE (reference sequence). The CDR3 is 15 amino acids.

The CDR3 is CASSQTGVRSEKLFF. For the CDR3, the DNA is TGCGCCAGCAGCCAAACCGGGGTCCGATCTGAAAAACTGTTTTTT. This chain uses TRBV4-3 with TRBJ1-4; the D is unclear. The CDR3 is 15 amino acids. Trimming took 2 bases from V and 7 from J, leaving 14 bases between them. Germline CDR1 reads LGHNA; CDR2 reads YSLEER.

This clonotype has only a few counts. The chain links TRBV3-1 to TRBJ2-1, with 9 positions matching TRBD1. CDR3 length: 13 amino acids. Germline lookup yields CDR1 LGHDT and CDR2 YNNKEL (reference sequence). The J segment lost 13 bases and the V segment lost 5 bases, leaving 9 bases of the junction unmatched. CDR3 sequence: CASSSSTGGYQFF. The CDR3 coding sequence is TGTGCCAGCAGCTCTAGCACAGGGGGCTATCAGTTCTTC.

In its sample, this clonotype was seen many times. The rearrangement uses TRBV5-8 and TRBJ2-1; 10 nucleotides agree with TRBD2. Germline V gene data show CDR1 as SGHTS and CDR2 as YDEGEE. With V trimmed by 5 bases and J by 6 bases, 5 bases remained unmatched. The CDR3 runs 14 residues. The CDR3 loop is CASSRGLAVNEQFF. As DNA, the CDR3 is TGTGCCAGCAGTCGAGGACTAGCGGTCAATGAGCAGTTCTTC.

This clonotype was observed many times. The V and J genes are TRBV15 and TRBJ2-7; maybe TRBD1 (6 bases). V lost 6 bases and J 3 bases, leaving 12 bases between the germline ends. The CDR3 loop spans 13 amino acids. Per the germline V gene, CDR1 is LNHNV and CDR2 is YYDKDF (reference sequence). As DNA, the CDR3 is TGTGCCACCAGGGTAACAGGGTTCTACGAGCAGTACTTC. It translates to CATRVTGFYEQYF.

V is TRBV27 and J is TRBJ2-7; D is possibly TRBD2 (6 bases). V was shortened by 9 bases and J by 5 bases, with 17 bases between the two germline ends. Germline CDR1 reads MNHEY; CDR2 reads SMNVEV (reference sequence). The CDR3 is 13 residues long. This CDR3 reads CASSGEFRNEQYF. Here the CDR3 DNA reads TGTGCCAGTTCGGGGGAGTTCAGGAACGAGCAGTACTTC.